The T cell receptor (beta chain) under discussion was sequenced for a study of T cells in Graves' hyperthyroidism and ophthalmopathy (dated by TCRdb to the late 2010s). General notes on the study: Peripheral blood samples were taken at the time of initial diagnosis, prior to any treatment. In about 6 Graves' hyperthyroidism patients, the study also compared T-cell repertoires from thyroid tissue with T-cell repertoires from blood. A discovery cohort of about a hundred patients, about 40 with Graves' ophthalmopathy and 55 to 60 with stable Graves' hyperthyroidism, was used to find distinguishing TCR V-J signatures. The 75 to 100 discovery patients were randomly divided into training and test sets at a 7:3 ratio. After sampling, hyperthyroidism patients received methimazole starting at 30 mg daily, and ophthalmopathy patients received high-dose intravenous methylprednisolone. Whether ophthalmopathy could be predicted prospectively was tested in an independent validation cohort made up of fewer than 20 hyperthyroidism patients plus 17 patients who later progressed to ophthalmopathy. The paper describes TCR Vbeta CDR3 sequencing of 120 to 150 peripheral blood samples, made up of about 41 ophthalmopathy patients, around 78 hyperthyroidism patients and roughly 17 progressor patients.

Results the study describes overall, beyond this receptor: Ophthalmopathy was separated from stable hyperthyroidism by a 13 V-J signature model, with about 88% sensitivity and approximately 81% specificity obtained in cross-validation and 80%/75% obtained in testing. In validation, the model predicted progression to ophthalmopathy a median of roughly 6.2 months before onset, with roughly 70% sensitivity and nearly 75% specificity. No statistical method was used to fix the sample size in advance, and group allocation was not hidden from the investigators. Most expanded thyroid clonotypes (frequency above 0.001) were also detected in blood, suggesting blood repertoires may reflect thyroid immune responses.

The TCR beta CDR3 regions were amplified from RNA transcripts. The first round of RT-PCR for the TCR CDR3 was performed with the HTBI primer set and the Qiagen OneStep RT-PCR kit. The libraries were constructed in a second round of multiplex PCR and then size-selected and purified. Libraries were sequenced paired-end with 100 bp reads on an Illumina HiSeq2000. The published analysis was carried out like this. SOAPnuke was used to process the raw data, with reads discarded if the reads contained adapters or uncalled bases, had a mean Phred below 15, or lacked an exact constant-primer or identifier match. COPE v1.2.5 was used to merge the high-quality paired reads, and each unique nucleotide sequence was defined as a clonotype. MiTCR v1.1 was used to align the clonotypes against IMGT TRBV, TRBD and TRBJ reference segments. Only V-J combinations with frequency above 0.0001, covering 99% to 99.2% of repertoires, were analysed. The TCS score was defined as F50 (clonal expansion) divided by E x V (chaos), with BLOSUM62-based TCRdist calculated between CDR3 peptides within each V-J. Welch's t-statistics and random forest reduced 450 to 600 V-J features to under 15, which were used in a naive Bayes classifier (R e1071). Clones were called with MiXCR by TCRdb after fastp trimmed the public reads at Q25, and only in-frame beta chains were retained. One record per CDR3 amino acid sequence lists the most common genes and DNA. The V and J calls follow TCRdb's processing rather than the paper's. The sample includes around 530,000 distinct CDR3 sequences, with roughly a sixth observed a single time. 15% to 20% of the sample lies in the top ten.

This clonotype showed up just a few times. The antigen it recognizes is unknown. No base-level quality is on record; no much larger clone is a single base apart. Moderately to severely active disease, a Clinical Activity Score of at least 3, a NOSPECS grade of at least 4, and a duration under 3 months were present in ophthalmopathy patients. Exclusion was applied to patients with uncontrolled infections, other autoimmune diseases, pregnancy or lactation. Diagnoses were established on the basis of clinical symptoms, serum thyroxine and TRAb, thyroid ultrasound, and orbital computed tomography. Ficoll-Paque density gradient centrifugation was used to isolate PBMCs from 9.5 to 10 ml of fresh peripheral blood. Trizol reagent was used to extract total RNA, and RNA quality was then checked on an Agilent 2100 Bioanalyzer. Spanning cysteine to phenylalanine, the CDR3 consists of 18 amino acids. The kept DNA is CDR3 alone, 54 bases in frame from the first base. CDR1 LNHNV and CDR2 YYDKDF are derived from the germline V gene (reference sequence). At the junction V is shortened by 4 bases and J by 0 bases, with 19 bases in between.

The chain couples TRBV15 to TRBJ2-1; TRBD1 is a weak D gene call, 6 bases matching. This TCR was sampled from a young woman with Graves' ophthalmopathy. The sample consisted of blood. The DNA sequence reads TGTGCCACCAGCACGTCCTGGATAACAGGGAGCTCCTACAATGAGCAGTTCTTC. Its product reads: CATSTSWITGSSYNEQFF.